A selection of T cell receptor beta chains follows, all from one sample in a study of blood T cell repertoires in COVID-19. Data came from immunoSEQ multiplex PCR; TCRdb stores just in-frame clones and leaves some out. The table has some 64,000 clones, 88% seen once. Sequencing input: peripheral blood. The origin of the receptors is a man aged 50 or older with active COVID-19. Each CDR3 is given with its conserved first and last residue. The D gene is left open where the match is weak. Some rows have no size entry. The others give once, few or many, or a class for an expanded clone.

v_call	cdr3_length	j_call	d_call	clone_size	cdr3_nt	cdr3_aa
TRBV7-2	16	TRBJ1-5	TRBD1	.	TGTGCCAGCAGCTCACCGACCGGGACAGTCAATCAGCCCCAGCATTTT	CASSSPTGTVNQPQHF
TRBV4-1	13	TRBJ2-5	.	.	TGCGCCAGCAGCCGAGGTCCTAAAGAGACCCAGTACTTC	CASSRGPKETQYF
TRBV4-2	16	TRBJ1-1	.	.	TGTGCCAGCAGCCCCGGGGAGGGTGGCATGAACACTGAAGCTTTCTTT	CASSPGEGGMNTEAFF
TRBV5-1	15	TRBJ2-1	TRBD2	.	TGCGCCAGCAGCAACAGCGGGGGGGCCGGGGATGAGCAGTTCTTC	CASSNSGGAGDEQFF
TRBV9	13	TRBJ2-7	.	few	TGTGCCAGCAGCGAGGGGGTGGGCTACGAGCAGTACTTC	CASSEGVGYEQYF
TRBV7-9	13	TRBJ2-7	.	.	TGTGCCAGCAGCTCCCTGGAGGGGTACGAGCAGTACTTC	CASSSLEGYEQYF
TRBV6-5	14	TRBJ1-1	TRBD1	.	TGTGCCAGCAGGACAGGGGGCTGGGGCACTGAAGCTTTCTTT	CASRTGGWGTEAFF
TRBV9	15	TRBJ2-7	TRBD1	.	TGTGCCAGCAGCGTAGTTCGGACAGGGTCCCACGAGCAGTACTTC	CASSVVRTGSHEQYF
TRBV5-1	14	TRBJ1-4	.	.	TGCGCCAGCAGCCCCGACAAGCAAAGTGAAAAACTGTTTTTT	CASSPDKQSEKLFF
TRBV6-5	13	TRBJ1-2	.	.	TGTGCCAGCAGCGGGACAAGAGACTATGGCTACACCTTC	CASSGTRDYGYTF
TRBV14	13	TRBJ1-5	TRBD1	.	TGTGCCAGCAGCCCGCCAGGGGGGCAGCCCCAGCATTTT	CASSPPGGQPQHF
TRBV2	13	TRBJ1-2	.	.	TGTGCCAGCAGTGAAAGATTGCAGTTTGGCTACACCTTC	CASSERLQFGYTF
TRBV21-1	13	TRBJ1-1	.	.	TGTGCCAGCAGTCTTAGGGGAATCACTGAAGCTTTCTTT	CASSLRGITEAFF
TRBV10-3	14	TRBJ1-6	.	.	TGTGCCATCAGTGAGTCACAGGGTAGATCACCCCTCCACTTT	CAISESQGRSPLHF
TRBV7-9	13	TRBJ2-1	.	.	.	CASSLGWGQGAFF
TRBV18	13	TRBJ2-1	.	.	TGTGCCAGCTCACCACCGGCCGGGGATGAGCAGTTCTTC	CASSPPAGDEQFF
TRBV30	13	TRBJ1-3	.	.	TGTGCCCAGCAGCGGGGCTCTGGAAACACCATATATTTT	CAQQRGSGNTIYF
TRBV6-1	14	TRBJ1-2	.	.	TGTGCCAGCAGTGAACAGCCGGGACTCTATGGCTACACCTTC	CASSEQPGLYGYTF
TRBV5-1	16	TRBJ2-3	.	.	TGCGCCAGCAGCTTGGGGCGGGGGCAAAGCACAGATACGCAGTATTTT	CASSLGRGQSTDTQYF
TRBV12-2	12	TRBJ2-4	.	.	TGTGCAAGTCGTCGAAGGCGGGACATTCAGTACTTC	CASRRRRDIQYF
TRBV13	16	TRBJ2-1	.	.	TGTGCCAGCAGCCCCCTATTGGGGAGCTCCTACAATGAGCAGTTCTTC	CASSPLLGSSYNEQFF
TRBV6-5	15	TRBJ1-5	TRBD1	.	TGTGCCAGCAGCCTACAGGGGAATAGCAATCAGCCCCAGCATTTT	CASSLQGNSNQPQHF
TRBV5-1	14	TRBJ1-5	.	.	TGCGCCAGCAGCTTGGAGGGGGGCAATCAGCCCCAGCATTTT	CASSLEGGNQPQHF
TRBV6-5	14	TRBJ2-5	TRBD2	.	TGTGCCAGCAGGGGCGGGGGGGCCGGGGAGACCCAGTACTTC	CASRGGGAGETQYF
TRBV7-8	19	TRBJ2-1	TRBD1	.	TGTGCCAGCAGCCCCACCATCGACAGGGGAGATTTCTCTCGTCGCCCGCAGTTCTTC	CASSPTIDRGDFSRRPQFF
TRBV4-2	13	TRBJ1-6	.	.	TGTGCCAGCATGGCGACTTATAATTCACCCCTCCACTTT	CASMATYNSPLHF
TRBV5-1	14	TRBJ2-1	TRBD2	.	TGCGCCAGCAGTACGGGACTAGTATACAATGAGCAGTTCTTC	CASSTGLVYNEQFF
TRBV4-3	16	TRBJ1-5	.	.	TGCGCCAGCAGCCAAGACTGGTTAGGAGGGAATCAGCCCCAGCATTTT	CASSQDWLGGNQPQHF
TRBV2	17	TRBJ2-1	TRBD2	.	TGTGCCAGCAGAGGGACTAGCGGGGGGGCCTCCCCCAATGAGCAGTTCTTC	CASRGTSGGASPNEQFF
TRBV5-1	17	TRBJ2-7	TRBD2	.	TGCGCCAGCAGCTTTGCACTAGCGGGAAGTGGCTCCTACGAGCAGTACTTC	CASSFALAGSGSYEQYF
TRBV27	18	TRBJ2-7	TRBD2	.	TGTGCCAGCAGTCCCCGGACTAGCGGGAAACGAAACTTCTACGAGCAGTACTTC	CASSPRTSGKRNFYEQYF
TRBV6-6	15	TRBJ2-7	TRBD1	.	TGTGCCAGCAGGATCCGGGACAGGGGGGTGCCCGAGCAGTACTTC	CASRIRDRGVPEQYF
TRBV3-1/TRBV3-2	15	TRBJ2-5	TRBD2	.	TGTGCCAGCAGCCACTCCGGGACTAGGAGGGAGACCCAGTACTTC	CASSHSGTRRETQYF
TRBV5-1	18	TRBJ1-6	TRBD1	.	TGCGCCAGCAGCTTGTTGGGGGTTCGACAGGGCGGTAGTTCACCCCTCCACTTT	CASSLLGVRQGGSSPLHF
TRBV5-6	13	TRBJ2-5	.	.	TGTGCCAGCAGCTTCGGGGTTGGGGAGACCCAGTACTTC	CASSFGVGETQYF
TRBV2	15	TRBJ1-2	TRBD1	.	TGTGCCAGCAGCGCGACAGGGGGCGCTTCTTCTGGCTACACCTTC	CASSATGGASSGYTF
TRBV11-2	13	TRBJ2-2	TRBD1	.	TGTGCCAGCAGGACAGGGGACACCGGGGAGCTGTTTTTT	CASRTGDTGELFF
TRBV27	14	TRBJ2-7	TRBD2	once	TGTGCCAGCAGATCGACTAGCGGGACCTACGAGCAGTACTTC	CASRSTSGTYEQYF
TRBV3-1/TRBV3-2	14	TRBJ1-1	.	.	TGTGCCAGCAACCTTATTGAGGGCGGGACTGAAGCTTTCTTT	CASNLIEGGTEAFF
TRBV30	13	TRBJ1-6	.	.	TGTGCCTGGAGCCGGGACAAAAATTCACCCCTCCACTTT	CAWSRDKNSPLHF
TRBV30	14	TRBJ1-5	TRBD1	.	TGTGCCTGGAGTGGGGACAGTAGCTATCAGCCCCAGCATTTT	CAWSGDSSYQPQHF
TRBV19	16	TRBJ2-2	TRBD2	.	TGTGCCACCCTCTCTCGACTAGCGGGGAATACCGGGGAGCTGTTTTTT	CATLSRLAGNTGELFF
TRBV11-3	11	TRBJ2-1	.	.	TGTGCCAGCAGCTTAGATTCAGAGCAGTTCTTC	CASSLDSEQFF
TRBV6-5	15	TRBJ1-6	TRBD1	.	TGTGCCAGCAGTTCCGCCACAGGGGGTAATTCACCCCTCCACTTT	CASSSATGGNSPLHF
TRBV6-2/TRBV6-3	12	TRBJ1-1	.	.	TGTGCCAGCAGCTTCATGAACACTGAAGCTTTCTTT	CASSFMNTEAFF
TRBV6-5	13	TRBJ2-3	.	.	TGTGCCAGCAGGGGAGCCACCACAGATACGCAGTATTTT	CASRGATTDTQYF
TRBV7-8	16	TRBJ2-3	TRBD1	.	TGTGCCAGCAGGTTCGGTAGGACAGGGGGCACAGATACGCAGTATTTT	CASRFGRTGGTDTQYF
TRBV5-1	16	TRBJ1-1	.	.	TGCGCCAGCAGCTTTTTGGGGACTCGGGGGGACACTGAAGCTTTCTTT	CASSFLGTRGDTEAFF
TRBV11-2	13	TRBJ1-2	.	.	TGTGCCAGCAGCTTAGTAACAGGCTATGGCTACACCTTC	CASSLVTGYGYTF
TRBV27	14	TRBJ2-7	TRBD1	.	TGTGCCAGCAGTTTTGCTCAGGGGGCTAACGAGCAGTACTTC	CASSFAQGANEQYF
TRBV3-1/TRBV3-2	17	TRBJ2-4	.	once	TGTGCCAGCAGCCTGGACAGAGGGCCCATTAGCAAAAACATTCAGTACTTC	CASSLDRGPISKNIQYF
TRBV7-9	16	TRBJ2-1	TRBD2	.	TGTGCCAGCAGCTTATGGCCCGGGACTACCCTCGTTGAGCAGTTCTTC	CASSLWPGTTLVEQFF
TRBV27	15	TRBJ2-3	.	once	TGTGCCAGCACAAGGTCGGGTTTGAACGGAAATACGCAGTATTTT	CASTRSGLNGNTQYF
TRBV13	15	TRBJ1-1	TRBD1	.	TGTGCCAGCAGCTCCGGGACAGGGGGGGGCACTGAAGCTTTCTTT	CASSSGTGGGTEAFF
TRBV30	15	TRBJ2-2	.	.	TGTGCCTGGAGTCCGGGGGGCGCGAACACCGGGGAGCTGTTTTTT	CAWSPGGANTGELFF
TRBV3-1/TRBV3-2	15	TRBJ1-2	.	.	TGTGCCAGCAGCCAACTGGGCAGGGGCTCTCCGGGCTACACCTTC	CASSQLGRGSPGYTF
TRBV5-6	16	TRBJ1-5	.	few	TGTGCCAGCAGCAGAGGAGCGCGGGGAAGCAATCAGCCCCAGCATTTT	CASSRGARGSNQPQHF
TRBV5-1	14	TRBJ1-1	.	.	TGCGCCAGTATCGCGGGGCTTGGGAACACTGAAGCTTTCTTT	CASIAGLGNTEAFF
TRBV4-2	15	TRBJ1-4	.	.	TGTGCCAGCAGTCTTAAGACAGGACATAATGAAAAACTGTTTTTT	CASSLKTGHNEKLFF